The 16 T cell receptor beta chains given below trace back to one sample, sequenced in a study of shared clonotypes between healthy human individuals. Naivety among CD8 cells was defined by CD45RO negativity and positive CCR7 selection, thereby excluding terminally differentiated effector memory CD45RA+ cells. Method: immunoSEQ multiplex PCR; TCRdb's copy keeps in-frame clones and lacks some. This table holds over 2 million clones, about 95% found once. The sequencing input was naive CD8+ T cells sorted from blood. These receptors were collected from a man between 18 and 35 years old in good health.

With respect to this clone: Germline is not matched at one junction end, which may reflect a read error. This chain joins TRBV7-7 and TRBJ2-3, with 14 nucleotides matching TRBD2. The germline gives CDR1 SSHAT, CDR2 FNYEAQ (reference sequence). The CDR3 covers 20 residues. The CDR3 DNA follows: TGTGCTAGCAGCACGGGGGGGGGACTAGCGGGAGTGGTGGGCACAGATACGCAGTATTTT. Translated: CASSTGGGLAGVVGTDTQYF.

The chain is built from TRBV7-3 and TRBJ1-2, with TRBD1 matching 7 bases. Per germline, CDR1 SGHTA and CDR2 FQGTGA. The CDR3 runs to 16 residues. The trim removed 5 bases at V and 3 bases at J, leaving 12 bases unmatched. DNA of the CDR3: TGTGCCAGCAGCCCATCAGGGGGGGACGCCGACTATGGCTACACCTTC. Amino acids: CASSPSGGDADYGYTF.

This clone was seen just once. The same CDR3 also results from other DNA sequences found in this sample. The genes are TRBV7-9 and TRBJ2-3; 8 bases agree with TRBD1. This CDR3 spans 16 amino acids. V trimming: 5 bases; J trimming: 0 bases; junction bases outside the gene matches: 7. Germline lookup yields CDR1 SEHNR and CDR2 FQNEAQ (reference sequence). The CDR3 DNA reads TGTGCCAGCAGCCCCCGGGACAGGAGTAGCACAGATACGCAGTATTTT. This sequence encodes CASSPRDRSSTDTQYF.

The chain has TRBV19 and TRBJ2-7, with a tentative D call TRBD1 (6 bases). Trimming left V 4 bases short and J 2 bases short, with 15 bases between. CDR3 size: 15 residues. Germline V gene sequence: CDR1 LNHDA, CDR2 SQIVND (reference sequence). CDR3 sequence reads: CASSTTIGQTYEQYF. CDR3 in DNA: TGTGCCAGTAGTACCACTATCGGACAGACCTACGAGCAGTACTTC.

For this clone: Other DNA sequences in this sample translate to the same CDR3. This chain joins TRBV9 and TRBJ2-1; TRBD2 matches 9 bases. The junction had 4 bases not matched to a gene; V was cut back by 0 bases and J by 9 bases. The CDR3 extends over 14 amino acids. Germline loops: CDR1 SGDLS, CDR2 YYNGEE. CDR3 bases: TGTGCCAGCAGCGTAGGGGGTAGCGGGAGTGAGCAGTTCTTC. It encodes CASSVGGSGSEQFF.

J is TRBJ1-2 and V is TRBV4-3; unclear D gene. V gave up 1 base and J gave up 7 bases, with 10 bases separating them. The V gene's germline CDR1 is LGHNA and CDR2 YSLEER. This CDR3 has 13 residues. Here the CDR3 reads CASSQVGGAGYTF. The CDR3 region has the DNA TGCGCCAGCAGCCAAGTAGGAGGAGCTGGCTACACCTTC.

The CDR3 DNA reads TGTGCCAGCAGTCGCGGAGGGATGTCCTACGAGCAGTACTTC. Translation gives CASSRGGMSYEQYF. This chain links TRBV5-4 with TRBJ2-7; perhaps TRBD2 as D (6 bases). This CDR3 spans 14 amino acids. V lost 5 bases and J 1 base, leaving 13 bases between the germline ends. Germline-derived CDR1 and CDR2 are SGHNT and YYREEE (reference sequence).

The V and J genes are TRBV9 and TRBJ2-2; D unclear. CDR1 is SGDLS and CDR2 is YYNGEE in the germline V gene. Trimming removed 3 bases from V and 5 bases from J, with 8 bases in between. The CDR3 loop spans 13 amino acids. The CDR3 DNA sequence: TGTGCCAGCAGCGACAGACAAACCGGGGAGCTGTTTTTT. Protein: CASSDRQTGELFF.

Remarks on this clone: The junction departs from germline at one end; a sequencing error may be responsible. Written as DNA, the CDR3 is TGCGCCAGCAGCCAAGCGGACCCCCCCACCTGGGAGCTGTTTTTT. This translates into CASSQADPPTWELFF. The rearrangement links TRBV4-3 to TRBJ2-2; D is ambiguous. This CDR3 region has 15 residues. Looked up from germline, CDR1 is LGHNA and CDR2 is YSLEER.

The chain recombines TRBV20-1 with TRBJ2-3; no clear D. Per germline, CDR1 DFQATT and CDR2 SNEGSKA (reference sequence). The CDR3 length is 11 residues. Trimming left V 6 bases short and J 8 bases short, with 12 bases between. In DNA form, the CDR3 reads TGCAGTGCCCATTCCTTGGGTACGCAGTATTTT. Its protein is CSAHSLGTQYF.

The chain joins TRBV7-9 to TRBJ2-1; maybe TRBD2 (6 bases). Deletions cut 1 base from V and 12 bases from J, with 19 bases between. Germline V gene data show CDR1 as SEHNR and CDR2 as FQNEAQ (reference sequence). The CDR3 sequence is 15 residues long. As DNA, the CDR3 is TGTGCCAGCAGCTTAGAGGAGGAGGGGATTTTGGGGCAGTTCTTC. As protein: CASSLEEEGILGQFF.

J is TRBJ1-2 and V is TRBV7-8, with 7 bases that match TRBD1. The V gene's germline CDR1 is SGHVS and CDR2 FQNEAQ. The CDR3 has 13 residues. V dropped 7 bases and J dropped 7; count of bases not matched to a gene: 9. The CDR3 DNA reads TGTGCCAGCACCTCAGGGGGAGGTTCTGGCTACACCTTC. Protein sequence: CASTSGGGSGYTF.

In regard to this clone: The same CDR3 can be traced to other DNA sequences in this sample. V is TRBV27 and J is TRBJ1-2; tentative D call: TRBD1 (6 bases). The CDR3 sequence is 14 residues long. The germline gives CDR1 MNHEY, CDR2 SMNVEV (reference sequence). The ends were cut back, 3 bases at V and 4 bases at J, with 12 bases in the middle. The CDR3 nucleotides are TGTGCCAGCAGTTTTATAGGGGGTAGCTATGGCTACACCTTC. Translated: CASSFIGGSYGYTF.

The chain carries TRBV6-1 and TRBJ2-7; D unclear. The CDR3 is 9 amino acids. The germline V gene has CDR1 MNHNS and CDR2 SASEGT. The V gene lost 10 bases and the J gene lost 10 bases, with 11 bases spanning the gap. In DNA form, the CDR3 reads TGTGCCACCAGAGCGTTCCAGTACTTC. As protein: CATRAFQYF.

This chain uses TRBV7-2 with TRBJ2-3; the match to TRBD2 covers 9 bases. The CDR3 is made up of 18 amino acids. Looked up from germline, CDR1 is SGHTA and CDR2 is FQGNSA. The V segment lost 5 bases and the J segment 4 bases; nucleotides outside the gene matches: 16. The CDR3 is CASSQTSGWGREADTQYF. The CDR3 DNA reads as TGTGCCAGCAGCCAGACTAGCGGTTGGGGGCGGGAGGCAGATACGCAGTATTTT.

This clone was observed a few times. The chain combines TRBV5-6 with TRBJ1-2; D gene unclear. The CDR3 consists of 13 residues. In germline, CDR1 is SGHDT, CDR2 YYEEEE. V lost 1 base to trimming and J lost 4 bases, with 8 bases between them. The CDR3 loop is CASSLTTVYGYTF. The CDR3 DNA reads as TGTGCCAGCAGCTTGACAACAGTCTATGGCTACACCTTC.